The 14 T cell receptor beta chains given below trace back to one sample, sequenced in a study of T cell responses to AZD1222 COVID-19 vaccine. TCRdb keeps only in-frame clones here, not all; method: immunoSEQ multiplex PCR. This table holds 150,000 or so clones, 75% to 90% found once. The sequencing here drew on peripheral blood, taken on day 0 of AZD1222 vaccination. These receptor sequences come from an adult in good health.

The rearrangement joins TRBV18 to TRBJ1-5, with D unresolved. The CDR3 contains 13 residues. The V gene's germline CDR1 is KGHSH and CDR2 LQKENI. The V gene lost 5 bases and the J gene lost 0 bases, with 5 bases spanning the gap. In DNA, the CDR3 is TGTGCCAGCTCATATTATAGCAATCAGCCCCAGCATTTT. Translating it yields CASSYYSNQPQHF.

The chain is built from TRBV2 and TRBJ1-5; unclear D gene. Germline V gene data show CDR1 as SNHLY and CDR2 as FYNNEI. The length of the CDR3 is 14 residues. V lost 4 bases and J 2 bases, leaving 9 bases between the germline ends. For the CDR3, the DNA is TGTGCCAGCAGTGCACTTTCGGGCAATCAGCCCCAGCATTTT. It yields the protein CASSALSGNQPQHF.

The chain couples TRBV6-5 to TRBJ2-3, with a tentative D call TRBD2 (5 bases). Germline values: CDR1 MNHEY, CDR2 SVGAGI. The CDR3 is made up of 15 amino acids. V was trimmed by 6 bases and J by 0 bases, leaving 13 bases between them. The DNA of the CDR3 is TGTGCCAGCAGCCCCTCCGGGATCAGCACAGATACGCAGTATTTT. Translation gives CASSPSGISTDTQYF.

J is TRBJ1-2 and V is TRBV12-3 or TRBV12-4; D call uncertain. Trimming took 6 bases from V and 4 from J, leaving 12 bases between them. The CDR3 spans 13 residues. The CDR3 sequence is CASRATWGYGYTF. In DNA, the CDR3 is TGTGCCAGCAGAGCGACATGGGGCTATGGCTACACCTTC.

This clone was recorded once. The V call is TRBV25-1, the J call TRBJ2-7; 10 bases fit TRBD1. Germline V gene sequence: CDR1 MGHDK, CDR2 SYGVNS. CDR3 size: 14 residues. V gave up 6 bases and J gave up 4 bases; unmatched junction bases: 6. As DNA, the CDR3 is TGTGCCAGCAGCACTGGACAGGGGGAATACGAGCAGTACTTC. Amino acids: CASSTGQGEYEQYF.

The count of this clone is one. J is TRBJ1-1 and V is TRBV28; D might be TRBD1 (5 bases). There are 14 residues in the CDR3. In germline, CDR1 is MDHEN, CDR2 SYDVKM. The V gene lost 4 bases and the J gene lost 5 bases, with 14 bases spanning the gap. The CDR3 DNA is TGTGCCAGCAGTTCCCCGGGGGGTGGTACTGAAGCTTTCTTT. It translates to CASSSPGGGTEAFF.

The chain has TRBV6-5 and TRBJ1-1, with unresolved D. The ends were cut back, 4 bases at V and 7 bases at J, with 10 bases in the middle. Per the germline V gene, CDR1 is MNHEY and CDR2 is SVGAGI. The CDR3 sequence is 12 residues long. The CDR3, as DNA: TGTGCCAGCAGTTCCCGCGGCGGTGAAGCTTTCTTT. Translating it yields CASSSRGGEAFF.

The rearrangement joins TRBV5-6 to TRBJ2-3, with 8 bases lining up with TRBD2. After removal of 7 bases from V and 2 bases from J, the junction contained 9 bases not matched to a gene. The CDR3 runs to 15 residues. Germline values: CDR1 SGHDT, CDR2 YYEEEE. In nucleotides, the CDR3 is TGTGCCAGCCTGCCCCCAGCGGGGGCCACAGATACGCAGTATTTT. Translating it yields CASLPPAGATDTQYF. Filled out from reference TRBV5-6 and TRBJ2-3, the complete variable domain reads DAGVTQSPTHLIKTRGQQVTLRCSPKSGHDTVSWYQQALGQGPQFIFQYYEEEERQRGNFPDRFSGHQFPNYSSELNVNALLLGDSALYLCASLPPAGATDTQYFGPGTRLTVL.

This chain links TRBV4-2 with TRBJ1-2; D is perhaps TRBD1 (5 bases). Germline CDR1 and CDR2: LGHNA and YNFKEQ. V was shortened by 2 bases and J by 2 bases, with 18 bases between the two germline ends. This CDR3 has 17 amino acids. CDR3 amino acids: CASSQPLRGQGNYGYTF. As DNA, the CDR3 is TGTGCCAGCAGCCAACCCCTCCGCGGGCAGGGAAACTATGGCTACACCTTC.

The chain joins TRBV6-5 to TRBJ2-6; D call uncertain. The germline V gene encodes CDR1 MNHEY and CDR2 SVGAGI. V dropped 4 bases and J dropped 4 bases, with 8 bases sitting between them. There are 14 residues in the CDR3. CDR3 in amino acids: CASSSVSGANVLTF. The CDR3 DNA reads as TGTGCCAGCAGTTCTGTCTCCGGGGCCAACGTCCTGACTTTC.

V usage is TRBV9 and J usage is TRBJ1-3; D not certain. V was pared by 4 bases and J by 4 bases, with 15 bases between. Germline CDR1 SGDLS, CDR2 YYNGEE. The CDR3 sequence is 15 residues long. The CDR3 sequence is CASSSGWGVGNTIYF. DNA of the CDR3: TGTGCCAGCAGCTCCGGGTGGGGAGTAGGAAACACCATATATTTT.

The genes are TRBV6-1 and TRBJ1-1; D uncertain. Trimming took 2 bases from V and 0 from J, leaving 16 bases between them. Germline V gene data show CDR1 as MNHNS and CDR2 as SASEGT. The CDR3 covers 17 residues. The CDR3 protein is CASSEFRRNRMNTEAFF. Written as DNA, the CDR3 is TGTGCCAGCAGTGAATTTAGGAGAAACAGAATGAACACTGAAGCTTTCTTT.

The chain employs TRBV5-1 and TRBJ1-2, with TRBD1 matching over 8 bases. V was clipped by 7 bases and J by 9 bases; unmatched bases: 11. From germline, CDR1 is SGHRS and CDR2 YFSETQ. The CDR3 totals 13 residues. The CDR3 DNA reads TGCGCCAGCGATTCGACAGGGGAGTTTAGCTACACCTTC. Its translation is CASDSTGEFSYTF.

This clone appeared a few times. The rearrangement links TRBV2 to TRBJ1-1; D not resolved. V was cut by 6 bases and J by 3 bases, with 14 bases left in between. Germline CDR1 reads SNHLY; CDR2 reads FYNNEI. The CDR3 loop spans 14 amino acids. The CDR3: CASRVEGRYTEAFF. The CDR3 DNA is TGTGCCAGCAGGGTAGAGGGTAGGTACACTGAAGCTTTCTTT.